This T cell receptor (beta chain) emerged from a study of human T cells and chemical hapten exposure. Study information: Patches with 0.01% DPC went on the upper back, and the tests were read at 6 days.

In germline, CDR1 is LNHDA, CDR2 SQIVND (reference sequence). The CDR3 spans 15 residues. The V and J ends lost 10 bases and 3 bases, in that order; junction bases with no gene match: 11. This clonotype was detected many times. Its antigen is as yet unknown. Study-wide results and caveats: No alteration of TCRs above 1 in 1000 frequency was seen with DPC sensitization.

In TCRdb, the RACE reads were re-called with MiXCR into one record per CDR3 protein. The sample holds about 54,000 distinct CDR3 sequences; 8.5% to 10% are singletons and the top ten take 1.7%. Time point given: patch test 2, 6 weeks after DPC sensitization. The treatment was: therapeutic diphenylcyclopropenone sensitization with weekly scalp DPC. The study enrolled 18 to 70-year-old alopecia patients suitable for DPC. This specimen was whole blood, taken in connection with sensitization to the hapten diphenylcyclopropenone (DPC). V is TRBV19 and J is TRBJ1-5; 8 nucleotides match TRBD1. The sequence was obtained from a woman between 45 and 60 years old with alopecia areata. Some clones in this sample may be carry-over from other donors' samples. The CDR3 is CATLQTGGSNQPQHF. The CDR3 DNA reads as TGTGCCACCCTTCAAACAGGGGGGTCCAATCAGCCCCAGCATTTT.